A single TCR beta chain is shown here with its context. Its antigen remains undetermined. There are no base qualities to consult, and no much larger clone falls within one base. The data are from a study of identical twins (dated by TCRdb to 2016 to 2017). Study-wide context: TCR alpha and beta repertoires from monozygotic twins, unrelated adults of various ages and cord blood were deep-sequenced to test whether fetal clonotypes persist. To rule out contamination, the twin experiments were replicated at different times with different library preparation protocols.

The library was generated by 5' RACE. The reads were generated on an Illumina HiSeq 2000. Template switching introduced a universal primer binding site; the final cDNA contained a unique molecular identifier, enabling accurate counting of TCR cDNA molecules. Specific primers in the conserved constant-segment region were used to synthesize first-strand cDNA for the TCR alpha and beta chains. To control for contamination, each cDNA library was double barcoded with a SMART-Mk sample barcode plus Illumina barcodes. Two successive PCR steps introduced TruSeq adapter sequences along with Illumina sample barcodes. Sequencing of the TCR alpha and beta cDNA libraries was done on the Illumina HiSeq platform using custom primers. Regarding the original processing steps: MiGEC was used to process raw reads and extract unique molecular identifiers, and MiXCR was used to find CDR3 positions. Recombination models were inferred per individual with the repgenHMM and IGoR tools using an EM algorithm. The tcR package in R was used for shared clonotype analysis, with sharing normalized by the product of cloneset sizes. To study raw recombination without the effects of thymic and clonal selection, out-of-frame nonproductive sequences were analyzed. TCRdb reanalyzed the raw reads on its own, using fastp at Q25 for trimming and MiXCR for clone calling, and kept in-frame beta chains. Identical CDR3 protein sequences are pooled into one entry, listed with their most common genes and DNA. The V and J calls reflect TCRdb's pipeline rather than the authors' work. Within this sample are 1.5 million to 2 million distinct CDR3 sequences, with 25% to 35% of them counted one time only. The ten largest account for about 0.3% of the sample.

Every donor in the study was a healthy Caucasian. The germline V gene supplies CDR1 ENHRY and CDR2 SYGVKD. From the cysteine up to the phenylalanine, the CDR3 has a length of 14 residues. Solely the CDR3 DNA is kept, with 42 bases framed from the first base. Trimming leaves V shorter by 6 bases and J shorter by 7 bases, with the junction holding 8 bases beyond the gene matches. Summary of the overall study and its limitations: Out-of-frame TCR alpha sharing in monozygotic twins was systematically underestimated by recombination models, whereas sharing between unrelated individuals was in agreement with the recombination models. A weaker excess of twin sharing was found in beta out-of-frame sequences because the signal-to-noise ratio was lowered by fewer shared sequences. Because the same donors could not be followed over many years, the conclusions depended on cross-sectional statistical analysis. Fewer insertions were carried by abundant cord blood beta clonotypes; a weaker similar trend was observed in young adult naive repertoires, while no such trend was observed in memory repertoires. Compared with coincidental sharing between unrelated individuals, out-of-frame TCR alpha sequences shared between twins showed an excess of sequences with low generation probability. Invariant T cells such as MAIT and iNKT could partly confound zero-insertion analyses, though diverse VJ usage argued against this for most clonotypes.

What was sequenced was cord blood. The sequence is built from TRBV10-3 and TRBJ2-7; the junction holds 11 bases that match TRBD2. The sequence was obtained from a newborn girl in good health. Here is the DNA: TGTGCCATCAGCCCGGGACTAGCGGTGGGTGAGCAGTACTTC. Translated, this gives CAISPGLAVGEQYF.